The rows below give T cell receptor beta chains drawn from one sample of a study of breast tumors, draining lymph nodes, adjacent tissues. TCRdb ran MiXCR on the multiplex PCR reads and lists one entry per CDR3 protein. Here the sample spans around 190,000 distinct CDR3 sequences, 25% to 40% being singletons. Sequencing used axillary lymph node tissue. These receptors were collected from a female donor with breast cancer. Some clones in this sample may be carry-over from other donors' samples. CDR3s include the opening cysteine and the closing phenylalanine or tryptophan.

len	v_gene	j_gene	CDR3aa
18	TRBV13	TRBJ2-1	CASSHRGGGTGPYNEQFF
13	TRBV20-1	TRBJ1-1	CSASPDRNTEAFF
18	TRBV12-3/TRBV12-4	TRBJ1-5	CASSYPPGHPRGNQPQHF
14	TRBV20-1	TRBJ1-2	CSARLEGGDYGYTF
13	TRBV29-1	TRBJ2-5	CSGAAGGSETQYF
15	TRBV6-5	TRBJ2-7	CASSYGSSGSYEQYF
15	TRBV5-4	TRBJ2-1	CASSIVAGNCNEQFF
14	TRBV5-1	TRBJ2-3	CASSLSGRTDTQYF
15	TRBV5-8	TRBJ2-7	CASSFNFGRDYEQYF
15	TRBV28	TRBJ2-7	CASSLPGTASYEQYF
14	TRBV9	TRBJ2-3	CASSVLASGDTQYF
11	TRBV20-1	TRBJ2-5	CSATVQETRYF
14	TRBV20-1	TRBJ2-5	CSATLERGGVTQYF
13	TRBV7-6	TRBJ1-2	CASSYGTGTGYTF
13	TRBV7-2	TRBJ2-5	CASSLESQETQYF
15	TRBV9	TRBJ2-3	CASSVADWGTDTQYF
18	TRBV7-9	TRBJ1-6	CASSLGLAGGSYNSPLHF
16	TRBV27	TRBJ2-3	CASSLTRTGRTDTQYF
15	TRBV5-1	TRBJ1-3	CASSEGNTAGNTIYF
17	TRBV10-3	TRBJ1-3	CATRGEVAGSSGNTIYF
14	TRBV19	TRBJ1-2	CASSIGTAHYGYTF
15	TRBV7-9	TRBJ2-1	CASSLASGRLNEQFF
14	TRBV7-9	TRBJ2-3	CASSLVQGTDTQYF